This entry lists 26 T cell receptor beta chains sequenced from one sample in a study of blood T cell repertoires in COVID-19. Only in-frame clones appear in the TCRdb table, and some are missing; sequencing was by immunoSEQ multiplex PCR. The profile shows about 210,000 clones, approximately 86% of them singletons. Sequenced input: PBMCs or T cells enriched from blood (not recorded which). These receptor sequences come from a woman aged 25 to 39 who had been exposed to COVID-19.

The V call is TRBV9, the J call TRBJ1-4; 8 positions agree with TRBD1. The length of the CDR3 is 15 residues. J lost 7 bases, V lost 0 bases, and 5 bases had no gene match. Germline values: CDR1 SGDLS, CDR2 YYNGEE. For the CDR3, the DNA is TGTGCCAGCAGCGTAGGGACAGGGACGAGTGAAAAACTGTTTTTT. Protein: CASSVGTGTSEKLFF.

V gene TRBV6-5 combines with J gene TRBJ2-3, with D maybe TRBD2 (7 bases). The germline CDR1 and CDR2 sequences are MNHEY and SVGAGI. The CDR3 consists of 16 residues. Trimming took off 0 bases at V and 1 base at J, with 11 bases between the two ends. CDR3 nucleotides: TGTGCCAGCAGTTACTCGGGGGGGGCTGGCACAGATACGCAGTATTTT. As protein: CASSYSGGAGTDTQYF.

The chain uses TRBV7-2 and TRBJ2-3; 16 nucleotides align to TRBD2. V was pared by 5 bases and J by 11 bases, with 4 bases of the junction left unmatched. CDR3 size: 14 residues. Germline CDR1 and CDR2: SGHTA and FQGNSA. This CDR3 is CASSEGLAGGRQYF. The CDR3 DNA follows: TGTGCCAGCAGCGAGGGACTAGCGGGGGGGCGGCAGTATTTT.

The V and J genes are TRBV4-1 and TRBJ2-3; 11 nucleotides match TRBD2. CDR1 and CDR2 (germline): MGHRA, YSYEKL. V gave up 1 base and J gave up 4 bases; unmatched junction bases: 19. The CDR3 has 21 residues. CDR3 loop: CASSQGGLADLRPRGADTQYF. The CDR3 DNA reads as TGCGCCAGCAGCCAAGGGGGACTAGCGGACCTGCGCCCCAGGGGGGCAGATACGCAGTATTTT.

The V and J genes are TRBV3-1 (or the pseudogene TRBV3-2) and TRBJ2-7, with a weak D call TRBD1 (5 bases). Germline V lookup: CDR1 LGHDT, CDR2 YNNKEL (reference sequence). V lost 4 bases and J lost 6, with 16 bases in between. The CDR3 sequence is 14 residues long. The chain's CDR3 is CASSPEGQGSEQYF. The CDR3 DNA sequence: TGTGCCAGCAGCCCGGAAGGCCAGGGAAGCGAGCAGTACTTC.

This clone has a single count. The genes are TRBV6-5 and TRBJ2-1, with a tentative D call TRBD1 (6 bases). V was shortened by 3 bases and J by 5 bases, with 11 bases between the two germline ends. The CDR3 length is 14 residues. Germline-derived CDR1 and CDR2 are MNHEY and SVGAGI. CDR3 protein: CASSYLDRNNEQFF. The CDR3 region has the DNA TGTGCCAGCAGTTATCTGGACAGAAACAATGAGCAGTTCTTC.

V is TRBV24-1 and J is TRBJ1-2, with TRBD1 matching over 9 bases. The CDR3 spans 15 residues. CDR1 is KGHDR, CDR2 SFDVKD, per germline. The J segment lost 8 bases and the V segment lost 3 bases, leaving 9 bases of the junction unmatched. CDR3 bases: TGTGCCACCAGTGATGAGGGGACAGGGTCGAAGGGCTACACCTTC. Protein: CATSDEGTGSKGYTF.

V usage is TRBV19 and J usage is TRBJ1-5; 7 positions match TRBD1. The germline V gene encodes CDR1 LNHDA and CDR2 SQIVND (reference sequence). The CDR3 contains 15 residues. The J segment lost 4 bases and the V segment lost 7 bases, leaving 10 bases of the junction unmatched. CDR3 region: CASTVTGTLNQPQHF. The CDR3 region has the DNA TGTGCCAGTACCGTGACAGGGACGTTAAATCAGCCCCAGCATTTT.

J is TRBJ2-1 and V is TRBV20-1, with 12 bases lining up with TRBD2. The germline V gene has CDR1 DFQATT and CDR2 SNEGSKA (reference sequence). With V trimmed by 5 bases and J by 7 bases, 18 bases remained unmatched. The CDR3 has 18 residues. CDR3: CSAGGASGGAGVANEQFF. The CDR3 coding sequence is TGCAGTGCTGGTGGAGCTAGCGGGGGGGCAGGTGTCGCAAATGAGCAGTTCTTC.

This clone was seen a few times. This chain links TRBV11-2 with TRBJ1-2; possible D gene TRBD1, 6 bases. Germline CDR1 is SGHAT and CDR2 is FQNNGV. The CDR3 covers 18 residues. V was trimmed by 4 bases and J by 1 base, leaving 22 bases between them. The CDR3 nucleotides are TGTGCCAGCAGCTCCCAATTCCAAATGGACAGTAATAACTATGGCTACACCTTC. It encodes CASSSQFQMDSNNYGYTF.

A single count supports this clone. The chain's CDR3 is CASSPDSNQPQHF. Written as DNA, the CDR3 is TGTGCCAGCTCCCCAGACTCTAATCAGCCCCAGCATTTT. The chain joins TRBV18 to TRBJ1-5; D is uncertain. Germline loops: CDR1 KGHSH, CDR2 LQKENI. The germline V and J ends were trimmed by 6 bases and 4 bases, with 10 bases remaining between them. There are 13 residues in the CDR3.

Here the CDR3 DNA reads TGTGCCAGCAGTTTTTGGGGACAGGGTATTCCCAATGAGCAGTTCTTC. It translates to CASSFWGQGIPNEQFF. V gene TRBV27 combines with J gene TRBJ2-1, with 9 bases matching TRBD1. The CDR3 is 16 amino acids. The J segment lost 6 bases and the V segment lost 3 bases, leaving 9 bases of the junction unmatched. Germline CDR1 and CDR2: MNHEY and SMNVEV (reference sequence).

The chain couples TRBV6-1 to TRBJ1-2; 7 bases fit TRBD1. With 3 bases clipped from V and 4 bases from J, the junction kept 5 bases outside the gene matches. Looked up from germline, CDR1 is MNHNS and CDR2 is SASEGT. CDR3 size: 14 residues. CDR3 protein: CASSDRGGGYGYTF. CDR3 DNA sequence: TGTGCCAGCAGTGATAGAGGGGGCGGCTATGGCTACACCTTC.

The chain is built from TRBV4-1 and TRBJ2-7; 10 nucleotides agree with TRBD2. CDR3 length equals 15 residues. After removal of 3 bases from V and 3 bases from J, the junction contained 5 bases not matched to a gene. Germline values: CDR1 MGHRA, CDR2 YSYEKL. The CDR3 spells CASSHKAGGVYEQYF. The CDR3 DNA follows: TGCGCCAGCAGCCATAAAGCGGGGGGGGTCTACGAGCAGTACTTC.

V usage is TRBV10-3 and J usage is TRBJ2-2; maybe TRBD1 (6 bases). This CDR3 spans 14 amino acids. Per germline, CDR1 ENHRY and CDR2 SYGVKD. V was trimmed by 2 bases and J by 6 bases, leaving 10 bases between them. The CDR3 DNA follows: TGTGCCATCAGTGAGAGGGGGAAGGCCGGGGAGCTGTTTTTT. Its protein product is CAISERGKAGELFF.

CDR3 residues: CASRPTGGETQYF. The CDR3 DNA reads as TGTGCCAGCAGGCCCACAGGGGGAGAGACCCAGTACTTC. This rearrangement joins TRBV2 to TRBJ2-5; 8 bases match TRBD1. With 6 bases clipped from V and 4 bases from J, the junction kept 4 bases outside the gene matches. Germline assignment: CDR1 SNHLY and CDR2 FYNNEI. This CDR3 has 13 residues. The whole variable domain, filled in from reference TRBV2 and TRBJ2-5, reads EPEVTQTPSHQVTQMGQEVILRCVPISNHLYFYWYRQILGQKVEFLVSFYNNEISEKSEIFDDQFSVERPDGSNFTLKIRSTKLEDSAMYFCASRPTGGETQYFGPGTRLLVL.

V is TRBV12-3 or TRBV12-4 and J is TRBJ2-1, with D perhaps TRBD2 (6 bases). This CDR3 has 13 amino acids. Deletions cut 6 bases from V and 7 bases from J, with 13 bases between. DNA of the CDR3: TGTGCCAGCAGGCCTCCGGGGAGGAATGAGCAGTTCTTC. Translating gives CASRPPGRNEQFF.

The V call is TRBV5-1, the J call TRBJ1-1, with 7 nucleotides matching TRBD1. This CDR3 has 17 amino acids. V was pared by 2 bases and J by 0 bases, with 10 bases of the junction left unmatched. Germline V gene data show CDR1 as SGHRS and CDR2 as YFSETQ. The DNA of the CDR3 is TGCGCCAGCAGCTTTGCGGCAGGGGGGAACATGAACACTGAAGCTTTCTTT. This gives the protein CASSFAAGGNMNTEAFF.

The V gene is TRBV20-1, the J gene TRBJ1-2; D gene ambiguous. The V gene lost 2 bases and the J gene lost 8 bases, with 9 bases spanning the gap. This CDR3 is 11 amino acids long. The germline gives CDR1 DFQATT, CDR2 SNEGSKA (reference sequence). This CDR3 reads CSARRGGGYTF. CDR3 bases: TGCAGTGCTAGACGGGGAGGCGGCTACACCTTC.

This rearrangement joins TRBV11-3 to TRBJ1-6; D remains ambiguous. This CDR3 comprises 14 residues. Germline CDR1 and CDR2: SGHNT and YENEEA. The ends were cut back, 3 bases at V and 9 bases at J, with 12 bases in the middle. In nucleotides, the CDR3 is TGTGCCAGCAGCTTTTTCCCAGGTGGTTCACCCCTCCACTTT. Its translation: CASSFFPGGSPLHF.

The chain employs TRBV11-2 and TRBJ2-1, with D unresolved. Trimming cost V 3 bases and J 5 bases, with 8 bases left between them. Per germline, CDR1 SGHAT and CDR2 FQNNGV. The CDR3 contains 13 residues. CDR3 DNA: TGTGCCAGCAGCTTTGGCCGAAACAATGAGCAGTTCTTC. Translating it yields CASSFGRNNEQFF.

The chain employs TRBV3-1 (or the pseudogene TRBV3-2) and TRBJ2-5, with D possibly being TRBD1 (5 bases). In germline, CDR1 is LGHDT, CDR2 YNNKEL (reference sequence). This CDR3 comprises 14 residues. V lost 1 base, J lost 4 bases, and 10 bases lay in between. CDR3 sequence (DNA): TGTGCCAGCAGCCAAGTGGCCAGGGTAGAGACCCAGTACTTC. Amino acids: CASSQVARVETQYF.

This CDR3 is CASSPWTGYGNTIYF. CDR3 coding DNA: TGCGCCAGCAGCCCCTGGACAGGGTACGGAAACACCATATATTTT. The rearrangement uses TRBV5-1 and TRBJ1-3, with TRBD1 matching over 8 bases. J was trimmed by 4 bases and V by 4 bases; bases with no gene match: 7. The CDR3 is 15 residues long. Per germline, CDR1 SGHRS and CDR2 YFSETQ. Filled out from reference TRBV5-1 and TRBJ1-3, the complete variable domain reads KAGVTQTPRYLIKTRGQQVTLSCSPISGHRSVSWYQQTPGQGLQFLFEYFSETQRNKGNFPGRFSGRQFSNSRSEMNVSTLELGDSALYLCASSPWTGYGNTIYFGEGSWLTVV.

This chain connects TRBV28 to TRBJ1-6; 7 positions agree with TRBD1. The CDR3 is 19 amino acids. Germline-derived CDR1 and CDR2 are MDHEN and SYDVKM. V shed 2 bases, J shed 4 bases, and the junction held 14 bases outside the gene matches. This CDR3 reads CASSLAVRLRDSYNSPLHF. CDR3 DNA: TGTGCCAGCAGTTTAGCGGTCCGACTCCGGGACAGTTATAATTCACCCCTCCACTTT. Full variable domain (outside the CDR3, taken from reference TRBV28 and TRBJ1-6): DVKVTQSSRYLVKRTGEKVFLECVQDMDHENMFWYRQDPGLGLRLIYFSYDVKMKEKGDIPEGYSVSREKKERFSLILESASTNQTSMYLCASSLAVRLRDSYNSPLHFGNGTRLTVT.

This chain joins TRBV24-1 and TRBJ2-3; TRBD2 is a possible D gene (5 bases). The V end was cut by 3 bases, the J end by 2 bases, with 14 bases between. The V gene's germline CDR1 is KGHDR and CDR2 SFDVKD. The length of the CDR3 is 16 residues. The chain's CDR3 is CATSDSSVGHTDTQYF. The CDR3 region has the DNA TGTGCCACCAGTGATAGTAGCGTCGGGCACACAGATACGCAGTATTTT.

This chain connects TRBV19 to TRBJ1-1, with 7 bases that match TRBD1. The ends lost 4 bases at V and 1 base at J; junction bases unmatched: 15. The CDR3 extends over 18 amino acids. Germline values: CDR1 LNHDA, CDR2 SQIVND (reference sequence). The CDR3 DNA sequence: TGTGCCAGTAGTAAGATTCCACAGGGGCCGCGGGGGAACACTGAAGCTTTCTTT. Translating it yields CASSKIPQGPRGNTEAFF.